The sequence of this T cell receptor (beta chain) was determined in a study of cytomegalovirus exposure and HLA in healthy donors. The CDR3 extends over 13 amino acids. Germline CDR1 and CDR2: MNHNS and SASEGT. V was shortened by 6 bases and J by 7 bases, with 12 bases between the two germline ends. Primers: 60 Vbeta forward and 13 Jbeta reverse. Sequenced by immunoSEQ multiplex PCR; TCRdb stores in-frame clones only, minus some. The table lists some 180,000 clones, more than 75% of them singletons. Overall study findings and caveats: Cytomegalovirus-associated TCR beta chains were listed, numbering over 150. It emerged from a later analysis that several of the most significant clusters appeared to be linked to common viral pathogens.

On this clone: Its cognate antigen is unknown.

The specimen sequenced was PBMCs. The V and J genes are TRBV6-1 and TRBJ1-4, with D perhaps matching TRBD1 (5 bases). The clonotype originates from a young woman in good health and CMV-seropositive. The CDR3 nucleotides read TGTGCCAGCAGCCCGCGGGACTTTGAAAAACTGTTTTTT. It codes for CASSPRDFEKLFF.